This T cell receptor beta chain came from a study of T cells expressing NK-cell markers. The study, taken as a whole, reports: Over 5 donors carried dominant NKG2C+ clonotypes that made up roughly 1.0-7.0% of their CD8+ T cells.

Comments on this clonotype: Its target is not known.

The germline V gene encodes CDR1 SGDLS and CDR2 YYNGEE. The CDR3 loop spans 14 amino acids. TCRdb derives one entry per CDR3 protein from the 5' RACE reads, leaving out DNA. Its listing shows about 460,000 distinct CDR3 sequences. Material for sequencing was blood T cells: a sorted CD56 or NKG2C T cell subset, CD4+ or CD8+ T cells, or bulk PBMC T cells (not recorded which). The TCR sequence derives from a woman in her forties or fifties in good health. The V and J genes are TRBV9 and TRBJ1-3; TCRdb's assignment of TRBD1 cannot be checked, as there is no DNA. The chain's CDR3 is CASSVTGSGNTIYF. The full variable domain, with the rest looked up from reference TRBV9 and TRBJ1-3, is DSGVTQTPKHLITATGQRVTLRCSPRSGDLSVYWYQQSLDQGLQFLIQYYNGEERAKGNILERFSAQQFPDLHSELNLSSLELGDSALYFCASSVTGSGNTIYFGEGSWLTVV.